This TCR beta chain was sequenced in a study of vaccination effects on CD4 cells after COVID-19. In the study overall: Early and late time points after vaccination were used to sample a few convalescent patients.

CD4+ T cells specific for antigen were expanded with viral peptide pools by the ViraFEST assay before sequencing. After roughly 11 days in culture, the CD4+ T cells were isolated. Documented for the person is a PCR-confirmed SARS-CoV-2 infection occurring between March and December 2020. All study participants received two doses of BNT162b2 or mRNA-1273 vaccine. A half-medium replacement with IL-2 medium was carried out on days 3 and 7. The table came from immunoSEQ multiplex PCR; TCRdb's copy has only in-frame clones and leaves some out. The table has fewer than 15,000 clones, around 78% seen once. A note on this clone: Its antigen is not known.

The study, taken as a whole, reports: In the late period after vaccination, infection- and vaccine-induced clones contracted markedly.

The CDR3 has 15 amino acids. Trimming removed 7 bases at V and 5 bases at J, with 18 bases between. The germline V gene encodes CDR1 KGHDR and CDR2 SFDVKD. The clonotype originates from a human donor who had a prior SARS-CoV-2 infection. The sequencing used CD4+ T cells from PBMCs cultured with HCoV-NL63 spike peptides, collected after COVID-19 vaccination. The genes are TRBV24-1 and TRBJ2-3; D may be TRBD1 or TRBD2 (5 bases each). The CDR3 DNA reads as TGTGCCACCAGCGGAGAGGGGCTAGTGGGAGATACGCAGTATTTT. The encoded protein is CATSGEGLVGDTQYF.